One and the same sample provided the 8 T cell receptor beta chains below, sequenced in a study of identical twins. In TCRdb, the 5' RACE reads were re-called with MiXCR into one record per CDR3 protein. The data hold 650,000 to 800,000 distinct CDR3 sequences, with less than 10% observed a single time. The data also belong to a second study, concerning yellow fever vaccine responses in identical twins.

Specimen: PBMCs. Receptor source: a woman younger than 30 in good health.

This clonotype has just a few counts. The genes are TRBV5-1 and TRBJ2-3; D remains unclear. V lost 4 bases and J 7 bases, leaving 19 bases between the germline ends. Germline V CDR1 and CDR2: SGHRS, YFSETQ. The length of the CDR3 is 15 residues. The DNA of the CDR3 is TGCGCCAGCAGCCTGTACGAGGACCCACCCAATACGCAGTATTTT. Its protein is CASSLYEDPPNTQYF.

In this sample, this clonotype turned up a few times. The chain couples TRBV5-1 to TRBJ2-5, with TRBD1 as a possible D gene (8 bases). The CDR3 covers 15 residues. Trimming pared 3 bases from V and 7 bases from J, leaving 19 bases between. Germline CDR1 reads SGHRS; CDR2 reads YFSETQ. The CDR3 loop reads CASSSQGGKQVTQYF. The DNA of the CDR3 is TGCGCCAGCAGCTCACAGGGGGGGAAGCAGGTGACCCAGTACTTC. Full variable domain (remainder filled in from reference TRBV5-1 and TRBJ2-5): KAGVTQTPRYLIKTRGQQVTLSCSPISGHRSVSWYQQTPGQGLQFLFEYFSETQRNKGNFPGRFSGRQFSNSRSEMNVSTLELGDSALYLCASSSQGGKQVTQYFGPGTRLLVL.

The rearrangement uses TRBV24-1 and TRBJ2-1; 11 bases align to TRBD2. This CDR3 is 13 amino acids long. CDR1 and CDR2 (germline): KGHDR, SFDVKD. V trimming: 9 bases; J trimming: 4 bases; junction bases outside the gene matches: 1. Here the CDR3 reads CATGTSGYNEQFF. CDR3 sequence (DNA): TGTGCCACCGGGACTAGCGGTTACAATGAGCAGTTCTTC.

In its sample, this clonotype was seen a few times. The chain recombines TRBV7-2 with TRBJ1-5, with a tentative D call TRBD1 (5 bases). Trimming pared 5 bases from V and 3 bases from J, leaving 11 bases between. CDR3 length: 14 residues. In germline, CDR1 is SGHTA, CDR2 FQGNSA. In DNA, the CDR3 is TGTGCCAGCAGCCCCGACAGAGACAATCAGCCCCAGCATTTT. As protein: CASSPDRDNQPQHF.

The table lists this clonotype with a few counts. The rearrangement joins TRBV27 to TRBJ2-7; D is possibly TRBD1 or TRBD2 (5 bases each). This CDR3 has 13 amino acids. The germline CDR1 and CDR2 sequences are MNHEY and SMNVEV (reference sequence). Between the trimmed V and J ends, which lost 6 bases and 6 bases, there was a span of 15 bases. The CDR3 sequence is CASSLGRGGEQYF. CDR3 in DNA: TGTGCCAGCAGCTTGGGACGTGGGGGCGAGCAGTACTTC.

This chain uses TRBV7-9 with TRBJ2-7, with 9 bases aligning to TRBD1. The CDR3 is made up of 13 amino acids. Germline lookup yields CDR1 SEHNR and CDR2 FQNEAQ (reference sequence). Trimming at V came to 6 bases and at J to 9 bases, leaving 9 bases not matched to a gene. In DNA, the CDR3 is TGTGCCAGCAGTGCGGGGACAGGGTTCGTGCAGTACTTC. It specifies CASSAGTGFVQYF. Full variable domain (outside the CDR3, taken from reference TRBV7-9 and TRBJ2-7): DTGVSQNPRHKITKRGQNVTFRCDPISEHNRLYWYRQTLGQGPEFLTYFQNEAQLEKSRLLSDRFSAERPKGSFSTLEIQRTEQGDSAMYLCASSAGTGFVQYFGPGTRLTVT.

The table lists this clonotype with many counts. The chain uses TRBV29-1 and TRBJ2-1; 7 bases map to TRBD2. V was pared by 1 base and J by 6 bases, with 3 bases of the junction left unmatched. The CDR3 sequence is 13 residues long. Germline V gene lookup returns CDR1 SQVTM and CDR2 ANQGSEA. The CDR3: CSVEGGSLNEQFF. The CDR3 DNA follows: TGCAGCGTTGAAGGCGGGAGCCTCAATGAGCAGTTCTTC.

The gene calls are TRBV20-1 and TRBJ2-7; D gene ambiguous. With 7 bases removed from V and 11 bases from J, the gap between germline ends came to 15 bases. This CDR3 has 10 amino acids. Germline lookup yields CDR1 DFQATT and CDR2 SNEGSKA (reference sequence). The chain's CDR3 is CSVHQVIKYF. CDR3 DNA sequence: TGCAGTGTCCATCAGGTGATTAAGTACTTC.